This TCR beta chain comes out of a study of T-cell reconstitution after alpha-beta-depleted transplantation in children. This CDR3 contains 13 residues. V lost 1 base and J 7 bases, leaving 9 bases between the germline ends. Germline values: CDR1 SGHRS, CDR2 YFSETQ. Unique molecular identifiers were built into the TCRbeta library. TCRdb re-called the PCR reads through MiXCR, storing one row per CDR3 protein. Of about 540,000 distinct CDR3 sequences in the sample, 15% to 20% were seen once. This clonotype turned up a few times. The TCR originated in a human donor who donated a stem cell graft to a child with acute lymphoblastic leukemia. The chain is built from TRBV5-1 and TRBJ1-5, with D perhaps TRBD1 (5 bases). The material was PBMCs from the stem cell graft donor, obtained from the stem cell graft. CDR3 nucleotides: TGCGCCAGCAGCTTGCAAGGGGACCAGCCCCAGCATTTT. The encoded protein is CASSLQGDQPQHF.